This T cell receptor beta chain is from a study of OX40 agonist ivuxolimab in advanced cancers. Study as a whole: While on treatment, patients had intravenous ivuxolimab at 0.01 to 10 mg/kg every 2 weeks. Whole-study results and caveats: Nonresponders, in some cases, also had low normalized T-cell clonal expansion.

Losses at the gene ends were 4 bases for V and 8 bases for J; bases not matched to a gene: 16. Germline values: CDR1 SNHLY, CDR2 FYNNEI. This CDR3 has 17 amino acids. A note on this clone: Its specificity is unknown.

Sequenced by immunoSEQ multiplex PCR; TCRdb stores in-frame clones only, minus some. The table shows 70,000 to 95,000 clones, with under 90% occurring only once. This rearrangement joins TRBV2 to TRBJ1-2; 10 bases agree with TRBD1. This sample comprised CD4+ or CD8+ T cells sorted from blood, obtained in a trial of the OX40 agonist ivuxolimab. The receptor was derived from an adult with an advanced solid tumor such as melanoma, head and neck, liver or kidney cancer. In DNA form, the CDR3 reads TGTGCCAGCAGTGGACAGGGGGCTTATGCCCCCCAGGGAGGCTACACCTTC. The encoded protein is CASSGQGAYAPQGGYTF.